This is a list of T cell receptor beta chains from one sample in a study of T cells in Graves' hyperthyroidism and ophthalmopathy. TCRdb re-analysed the multiplex PCR reads in MiXCR, keeping a single row per CDR3 protein. The sample lists approximately 400,000 distinct CDR3 sequences, around 25% seen once, with around four fifths in the top ten. The sample was blood. Every receptor here comes from a man aged 50 to 60 with Graves' hyperthyroidism. Both conserved end residues are part of each CDR3. A D gene is named only where the DNA matches it firmly. Part of the rows lack a size; the others show once, few, many or a class for expanded clones.

j_call	clone_size	d_call	v_call	cdr3_aa	cdr3_nt
TRBJ2-7	few	.	TRBV10-1	CASSESGDYEQYF	TGCGCCAGCAGTGAGTCGGGAGACTACGAGCAGTACTTC
TRBJ2-7	.	TRBD1	TRBV5-5	CASSLQGQGAYEQYF	TGTGCCAGCAGCTTGCAGGGACAGGGGGCTTACGAGCAGTACTTC
TRBJ2-3	many	.	TRBV7-2	CASSLAGTTDTQYF	TGTGCCAGCAGCTTAGCAGGGACCACAGATACGCAGTATTTT
TRBJ2-7	few	.	TRBV5-1	CASSVATGNYEQYF	TGCGCCAGCAGCGTAGCCACAGGAAACTACGAGCAGTACTTC
TRBJ1-2	.	.	TRBV12-3/TRBV12-4	CASSPIRAESNYGYTF	TGTGCCAGCAGCCCTATACGGGCGGAAAGTAACTATGGCTACACCTTC
TRBJ2-5	.	.	TRBV2	CASSGPGRQTQYF	TGTGCCAGCAGTGGGCCTGGCCGACAGACCCAGTACTTC
TRBJ2-1	few	TRBD1	TRBV30	CAWEPGQAYNEQFF	TGTGCCTGGGAACCGGGACAGGCATACAATGAGCAGTTCTTC
TRBJ2-7	few	TRBD1	TRBV7-2	CASSLSPGGAYEQYF	TGTGCCAGCAGCTTGTCTCCAGGGGGCGCCTACGAGCAGTACTTC
TRBJ2-7	many	.	TRBV6-1	CASSEALDLYEQYF	TGTGCCAGCAGTGAAGCCCTGGATCTCTACGAGCAGTACTTC
TRBJ2-2	few	TRBD2	TRBV24-1	CATSDLPGRSSGELFF	TGTGCCACCAGTGATTTACCCGGGAGGTCTTCCGGGGAGCTGTTTTTT
TRBJ2-7	many	.	TRBV28	CASSFPLSIGVEQYF	TGTGCCAGCAGTTTTCCCCTGTCAATCGGGGTCGAGCAGTACTTC
TRBJ1-1	few	.	TRBV5-1	CASSLLPGRDTEAFF	TGCGCCAGCAGCTTGCTCCCGGGGCGGGACACTGAAGCTTTCTTT
TRBJ2-2	.	.	TRBV20-1	CSARVEGTDTGELFF	TGCAGTGCTAGAGTGGAGGGGACGGACACCGGGGAGCTGTTTTTT
TRBJ2-7	many	TRBD2	TRBV20-1	CSALSGMSSYEQYF	TGCAGTGCTTTAAGCGGGATGAGTTCCTACGAGCAGTACTTC
TRBJ1-5	few	.	TRBV28	CASSPSGAYQPQHF	TGTGCCAGCAGCCCGTCAGGGGCATACCAGCCCCAGCATTTT
TRBJ2-7	few	.	TRBV30	CAWSERAEQYF	TGTGCCTGGAGTGAACGGGCGGAGCAGTACTTC
TRBJ1-1	.	.	TRBV6-2/TRBV6-3	CASGHSMNTEAFF	TGTGCCAGCGGGCATAGTATGAACACTGAAGCTTTCTTT
TRBJ1-1	.	TRBD1	TRBV12-3/TRBV12-4	CASSPYGQGGTEAFF	TGTGCCAGCAGCCCTTATGGACAGGGGGGCACTGAAGCTTTCTTT
TRBJ2-1	.	.	TRBV7-9	CASSLGTGNWQFF	TGTGCCAGCAGCTTAGGCACAGGGAATTGGCAGTTCTTC
TRBJ2-7	many	.	TRBV28	CASRGTDVGAYEQYF	TGTGCCAGCAGGGGAACGGACGTGGGGGCCTACGAGCAGTACTTC